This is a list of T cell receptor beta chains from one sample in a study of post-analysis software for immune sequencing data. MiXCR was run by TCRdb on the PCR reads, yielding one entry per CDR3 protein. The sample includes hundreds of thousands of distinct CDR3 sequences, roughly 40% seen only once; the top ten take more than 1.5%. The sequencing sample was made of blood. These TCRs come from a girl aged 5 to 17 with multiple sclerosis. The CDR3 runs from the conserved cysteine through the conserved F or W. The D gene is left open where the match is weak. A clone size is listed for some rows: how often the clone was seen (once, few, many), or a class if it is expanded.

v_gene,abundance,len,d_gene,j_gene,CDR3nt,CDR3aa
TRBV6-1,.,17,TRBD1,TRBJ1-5,TGTGCCAGCAGTACCGGGACAGGCATTTCCCCCAATCAGCCCCAGCATTTT,CASSTGTGISPNQPQHF
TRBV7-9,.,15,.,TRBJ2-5,TGTGCCAGCAGTCAAACCGGGGGGCTGCAAGAGACCCAGTACTTC,CASSQTGGLQETQYF
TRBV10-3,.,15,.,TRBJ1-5,TGTGCCATCAGTGAGTCGGGCCGAGAGGGGCAGCCCCAGCATTTT,CAISESGREGQPQHF
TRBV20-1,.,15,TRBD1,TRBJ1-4,TGCAGTGCTAGCCCGGGACAGGGGACTATGGAAAAACTGTTTTTT,CSASPGQGTMEKLFF
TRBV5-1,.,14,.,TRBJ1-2,TGCGCCAGCAGCTTCCCCGGGTATGTGAGCGGCTACACCTTC,CASSFPGYVSGYTF
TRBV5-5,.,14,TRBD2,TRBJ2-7,TGTGCCAGCAGCTCTAGCGGGAGAGTCTACGAGCAGTACTTC,CASSSSGRVYEQYF
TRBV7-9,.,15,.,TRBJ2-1,TGTGCCAGCAGTTCCGTGAGTTTGTCCTACAATGAGCAGTTCTTC,CASSSVSLSYNEQFF
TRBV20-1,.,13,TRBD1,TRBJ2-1,TGCAGTGCTATAGGGGGCCGAGGAGTTGAGCAGTTCTTC,CSAIGGRGVEQFF
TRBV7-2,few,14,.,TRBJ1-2,TGTGCCAGCAGCTCAGCCGGCGCCTTCTGGGGCTACACCTTC,CASSSAGAFWGYTF
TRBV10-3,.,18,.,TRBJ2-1,TGTGCCATCAGTGAGTCTCAAACGCGGGTCTTCGCCTACAATGAGCAGTTCTTC,CAISESQTRVFAYNEQFF
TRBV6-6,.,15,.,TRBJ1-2,TGTGCCAGTAGCCCCCCGGGCCAGGCAAACTATGGCTACACCTTC,CASSPPGQANYGYTF
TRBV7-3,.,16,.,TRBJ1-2,TGTGCCAGCAGCCCCGGGCCACCCTCAGCTAACTATGGCTACACCTTC,CASSPGPPSANYGYTF
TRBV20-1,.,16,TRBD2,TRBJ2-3,TGCAGTGCTAGAGATAGCGGGGCAAAAAGCACAGATACGCAGTATTTT,CSARDSGAKSTDTQYF
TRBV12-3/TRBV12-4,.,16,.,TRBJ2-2,TGTGCCAGCAGTTTGAAGGGGATCGTAAACACCGGGGAGCTGTTTTTT,CASSLKGIVNTGELFF
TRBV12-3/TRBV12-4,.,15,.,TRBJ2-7,TGTGCCAGCAGCCTCCGTCGGTTGGAATCCTACGAGCAGTACTTC,CASSLRRLESYEQYF
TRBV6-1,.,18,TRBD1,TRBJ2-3,TGTGCCAGCAGTGAGACAGGGGGGGGTCTAGCGATTACAGATACGCAGTATTTT,CASSETGGGLAITDTQYF
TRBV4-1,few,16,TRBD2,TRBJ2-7,TGCGCCAGCAACCAAGGGACCGGGACTAGTCGAAACGAGCAGTACTTC,CASNQGTGTSRNEQYF
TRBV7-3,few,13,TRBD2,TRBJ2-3,TGTGCCAGCAGCCCCGGACTAGTAGATACGCAGTATTTT,CASSPGLVDTQYF
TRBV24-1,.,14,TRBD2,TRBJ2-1,TGTGCCACCAGTGGGACTAGTATCTACAATGAGCAGTTCTTC,CATSGTSIYNEQFF
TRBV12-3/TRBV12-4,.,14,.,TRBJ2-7,TGTGCCAGCAGTTTATCTGGGTTCACCTACGAGCAGTACTTC,CASSLSGFTYEQYF
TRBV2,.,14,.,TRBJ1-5,TGTGCCGTGCAGAGGGATATTGGCAATCAGCCCCAGCATTTT,CAVQRDIGNQPQHF
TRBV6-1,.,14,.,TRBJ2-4,TGTGCCAGCAGTGAAAGTTTAGGGTCGAACATTCAGTACTTC,CASSESLGSNIQYF
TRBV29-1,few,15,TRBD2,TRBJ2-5,TGCAGCGTTGGGCTAGCGGGGGCTCCTCAAGAGACCCAGTACTTC,CSVGLAGAPQETQYF
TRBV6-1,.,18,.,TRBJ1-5,TGTGCCAGCAGTCGAGCCGGGGCCGCCCTTGATAGCAATCAGCCCCAGCATTTT,CASSRAGAALDSNQPQHF
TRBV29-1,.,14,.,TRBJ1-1,TGCAGCGTTGAGGTCCTCGGGCAGAACACTGAAGCTTTCTTT,CSVEVLGQNTEAFF
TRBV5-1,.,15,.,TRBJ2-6,TGCGCCAGCAGCTGGGGCGATACTGGGGCCAACGTCCTGACTTTC,CASSWGDTGANVLTF
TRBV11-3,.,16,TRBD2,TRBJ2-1,TGTGCCAGCAGCTCCCCCAGGGCGGGAGTACGAAGTGAGCAGTTCTTC,CASSSPRAGVRSEQFF
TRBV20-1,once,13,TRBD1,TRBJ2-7,TGCAGTGCTTGCGACAGGGGGCTTTGCGAGCAGTACTTC,CSACDRGLCEQYF
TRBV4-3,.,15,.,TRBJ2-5,TGCGCCAGCAGCCAAGCGCCTACAGGGAAAATGGAGCAGTACTTC,CASSQAPTGKMEQYF
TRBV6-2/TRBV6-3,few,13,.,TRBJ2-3,TGTGCCAGCAGTTTATCGATCACAGATACGCAGTATTTT,CASSLSITDTQYF
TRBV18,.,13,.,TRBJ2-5,TGTGCCAGCTCATTCAACGCCGGGGAGACCCAGTACTTC,CASSFNAGETQYF
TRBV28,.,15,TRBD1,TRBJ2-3,TGTGCCAGCAGTTCCGGGACAGCACAATCAGATACGCAGTATTTT,CASSSGTAQSDTQYF
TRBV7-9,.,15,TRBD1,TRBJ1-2,TGTGCCAGCAGCTTGTCAGGGGGCACTAACTATGGCTACACCTTC,CASSLSGGTNYGYTF
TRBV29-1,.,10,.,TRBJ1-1,TGCAGCGTTGAAGGCCGGACAGCTTTCTTT,CSVEGRTAFF
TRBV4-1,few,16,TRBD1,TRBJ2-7,TGCGCCAGCAGCCAAGATTGGGACAGGGGGACCCACGAGCAGTACTTC,CASSQDWDRGTHEQYF
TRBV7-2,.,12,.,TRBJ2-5,TGTGCCGGCAGCCGTTACGGGGAGACCCAGTACTTC,CAGSRYGETQYF
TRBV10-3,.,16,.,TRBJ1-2,TGTGCCATCAGTGTAATTCGGGGGAGACGGGGCTATGGCTACACCTTC,CAISVIRGRRGYGYTF
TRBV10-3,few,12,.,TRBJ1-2,TGTGCCATCGGCGGGGGGACCTATGGCTACACCTTC,CAIGGGTYGYTF
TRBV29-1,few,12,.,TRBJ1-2,TGCAGCGTTGAAGATAGCAGATATGGCTACACCTTC,CSVEDSRYGYTF
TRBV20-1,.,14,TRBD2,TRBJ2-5,TGCAGTGCTCTAATAGCGGGGGGAAGAGAGACCCAGTACTTC,CSALIAGGRETQYF
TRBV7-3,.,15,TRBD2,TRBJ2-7,TGTGCCAGCAGCTTCGGGACTAGCGGGGGAAATGAGCAGTACTTC,CASSFGTSGGNEQYF
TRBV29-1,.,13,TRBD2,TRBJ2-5,TGCAGCGGCGATAGCGGGAGTACGGAGACCCAGTACTTC,CSGDSGSTETQYF
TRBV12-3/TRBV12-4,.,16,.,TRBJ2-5,TGTGCCAGCAGCCAAATTATTGGGACGGACCAAGAGACCCAGTACTTC,CASSQIIGTDQETQYF
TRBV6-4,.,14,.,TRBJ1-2,TGTGCCAGCAGTGAATCGTCAGGGAGGGATGGCTACACCTTC,CASSESSGRDGYTF
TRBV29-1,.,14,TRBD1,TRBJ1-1,TGCAGCGTCCTCGACAGGGAGGTTAAAACCGAAGCTTTCTTT,CSVLDREVKTEAFF
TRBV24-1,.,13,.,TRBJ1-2,TGTGCCACCAGTATGGCGGAGAACTATGGCTACACCTTC,CATSMAENYGYTF
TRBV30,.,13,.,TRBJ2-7,TGTGCCTGCCATCCGGGACTCAAGTACGAGCAGTACTTC,CACHPGLKYEQYF
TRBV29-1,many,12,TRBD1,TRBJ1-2,TGCAGCGTAACAGGGGGCCCCTATGGCTACACCTTC,CSVTGGPYGYTF
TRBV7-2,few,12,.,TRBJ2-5,TGTGCCAGCAGCATTGGAGTGGAGACTCAGTACTTC,CASSIGVETQYF
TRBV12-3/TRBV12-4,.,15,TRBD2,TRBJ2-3,TGTGCCAGCAGTTCCCTAATGATAGCGGGAGATACGCAGTATTTT,CASSSLMIAGDTQYF
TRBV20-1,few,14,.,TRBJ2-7,TGCAGTGCTAGAGATAGGGACGGGACCTACGAGCAGTACTTC,CSARDRDGTYEQYF
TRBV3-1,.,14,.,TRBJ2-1,TGTGCCAGCAGCCAAGATGGTCCCCCAGCGTCGCAGTTCTTC,CASSQDGPPASQFF
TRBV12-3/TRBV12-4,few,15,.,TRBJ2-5,TGTGCCAGCAGTTTACAGCGGGCGTACGGGGAGACCCAGTACTTC,CASSLQRAYGETQYF
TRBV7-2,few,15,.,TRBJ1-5,TGTGCCAGCAGCCCGAACAGCCTTAGAAATCAGCCCCAGCATTTT,CASSPNSLRNQPQHF
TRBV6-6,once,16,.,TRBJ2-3,TGTGCCAGCAGTTACTCGAAGGCTAGGCGCTCTGATACGCAGTATTTT,CASSYSKARRSDTQYF
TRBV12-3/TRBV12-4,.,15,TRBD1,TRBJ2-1,TGTGCCAGCAGAATGGACAGGGGAACCTACAATGAGCAGTTCTTC,CASRMDRGTYNEQFF
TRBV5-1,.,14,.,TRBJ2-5,TGCGCCAGCAAAACATTACAGGGTAAAGAGACCCAGTACTTC,CASKTLQGKETQYF